This T cell receptor beta chain is from a study of blood T cell repertoires in COVID-19. Study overall: In each case, the material was cDNA or gDNA derived from T cells, B-cell-depleted T cells, or PBMCs.

Trimming left V 6 bases short and J 2 bases short, with 15 bases between. The CDR3 runs 15 residues. Germline loops: CDR1 LNHDA, CDR2 SQIVND (reference sequence). TCRdb's table, derived via immunoSEQ multiplex PCR, lists solely in-frame clones and lacks some. The repertoire includes about 220,000 clones, 80% to 90% of them detected once, and more than 9% sits in the top ten. The receptor comes from a man aged 50 to 59 with active or convalescent COVID-19. Source material: peripheral blood. The genes are TRBV19 and TRBJ2-3, with D possibly matching TRBD2 (7 bases). The CDR3 DNA reads TGTGCCAGTAGACCCCAGGGGAGGGCCACAGATACGCAGTATTTT. This encodes CASRPQGRATDTQYF.